A selection of T cell receptor beta chains follows, all from one sample in a study of T cell clones after liver transplantation. Sequenced by immunoSEQ multiplex PCR; TCRdb stores in-frame clones only, minus some. Of tens of thousands of clones listed, around 80% are singletons. Specimen: CD4+ T cells from blood, collected 12 months after liver transplant. Receptor source: a human patient who received a liver transplant. Some of the T cells might come from the graft donor. Each CDR3 is given with its conserved first and last residue. Each record gives: D gene, V gene, J gene, clone size, CDR3 length, CDR3 protein, CDR3 DNA. The D gene is left open where the match is weak. Clone size is given for some rows only: seen once, a few or many times, or a class if the clone is expanded.

D gene: TRBD1
V gene: TRBV27
J gene: TRBJ1-1
clone size: .
CDR3 length: 14
CDR3 protein: CASRGQGGNTEAFF
CDR3 DNA: TGTGCCAGCAGAGGACAGGGAGGGAACACTGAAGCTTTCTTT

D gene: .
V gene: TRBV28
J gene: TRBJ2-7
clone size: few
CDR3 length: 11
CDR3 protein: CASSFGGARDF
CDR3 DNA: TGTGCCAGCAGTTTTGGGGGGGCTCGGGACTTC

D gene: TRBD2
V gene: TRBV28
J gene: TRBJ2-1
clone size: .
CDR3 length: 15
CDR3 protein: CASSLTTSSGTKQFF
CDR3 DNA: TGTGCCAGCAGCCTAACAACCTCCTCCGGGACTAAGCAGTTCTTC

D gene: TRBD2
V gene: TRBV4-3
J gene: TRBJ2-7
clone size: .
CDR3 length: 15
CDR3 protein: CASSLRTSGRNEQYF
CDR3 DNA: TGCGCCAGCAGCCTCCGGACTAGCGGGAGAAACGAGCAGTACTTC

D gene: TRBD1
V gene: TRBV14
J gene: TRBJ1-1
clone size: .
CDR3 length: 16
CDR3 protein: CASSPLTGALNTEAFF
CDR3 DNA: TGTGCCAGCAGCCCACTGACAGGGGCGCTTAACACTGAAGCTTTCTTT

D gene: .
V gene: TRBV19
J gene: TRBJ1-5
clone size: few
CDR3 length: 13
CDR3 protein: CASSIQGTQPQHF
CDR3 DNA: TGTGCCAGTAGTATCCAGGGGACTCAGCCCCAGCATTTT

D gene: .
V gene: TRBV21-1
J gene: TRBJ1-1
clone size: .
CDR3 length: 15
CDR3 protein: CASSYKEGGRDEAFF
CDR3 DNA: TGTGCCAGCAGCTACAAAGAGGGGGGAAGGGATGAAGCTTTCTTT

D gene: .
V gene: TRBV9
J gene: TRBJ2-5
clone size: .
CDR3 length: 13
CDR3 protein: CASSKGGKETQYF
CDR3 DNA: TGTGCCAGCAGTAAGGGGGGGAAAGAGACCCAGTACTTC

D gene: .
V gene: TRBV29-1
J gene: TRBJ2-5
clone size: once
CDR3 length: 14
CDR3 protein: CSVGGQTYQETQYF
CDR3 DNA: TGCAGCGTAGGCGGACAAACGTACCAAGAGACCCAGTACTTC

D gene: TRBD1
V gene: TRBV10-2
J gene: TRBJ2-7
clone size: .
CDR3 length: 12
CDR3 protein: CASSLTGDEQYF
CDR3 DNA: TGCGCCAGCAGTTTGACAGGGGACGAGCAGTACTTC

D gene: .
V gene: TRBV28
J gene: TRBJ1-4
clone size: .
CDR3 length: 14
CDR3 protein: CASSFKRVQEKLFF
CDR3 DNA: TGTGCCAGCAGTTTCAAAAGGGTTCAGGAAAAACTGTTTTTT

D gene: TRBD2
V gene: TRBV5-1
J gene: TRBJ2-7
clone size: once
CDR3 length: 17
CDR3 protein: CASSLRASGRSSYEQYF
CDR3 DNA: TGCGCCAGCAGCTTGAGGGCTAGCGGGCGCAGCTCCTACGAGCAGTACTTC

D gene: .
V gene: TRBV20-1
J gene: TRBJ2-5
clone size: .
CDR3 length: 11
CDR3 protein: CSAQTQGTQYF
CDR3 DNA: TGCAGTGCGCAAACCCAAGGGACCCAGTACTTC

D gene: TRBD1
V gene: TRBV28
J gene: TRBJ1-2
clone size: .
CDR3 length: 16
CDR3 protein: CASSPRGTGGGQGYTF
CDR3 DNA: TGTGCCAGCAGCCCTAGAGGGACAGGGGGCGGTCAAGGCTACACCTTC

D gene: TRBD1
V gene: TRBV5-1
J gene: TRBJ2-6
clone size: .
CDR3 length: 17
CDR3 protein: CASSLLGQGTGANVLTF
CDR3 DNA: TGCGCCAGCAGCTTGCTCGGACAGGGTACAGGGGCCAACGTCCTGACTTTC

D gene: .
V gene: TRBV5-5
J gene: TRBJ1-2
clone size: once
CDR3 length: 17
CDR3 protein: CASSSLPWGSQSYGYTF
CDR3 DNA: TGTGCCAGCAGCTCCCTCCCTTGGGGTTCGCAGAGTTATGGCTACACCTTC

D gene: .
V gene: TRBV7-8
J gene: TRBJ2-3
clone size: .
CDR3 length: 16
CDR3 protein: CASSYSAAGSPSPKYF
CDR3 DNA: TGTGCCAGCAGCTACTCTGCGGCGGGGAGTCCGTCCCCGAAGTATTTT

D gene: .
V gene: TRBV27
J gene: TRBJ2-3
clone size: .
CDR3 length: 14
CDR3 protein: CASSSHASTDTQYF
CDR3 DNA: TGTGCCAGCAGTTCACATGCTAGCACAGATACGCAGTATTTT

D gene: TRBD1
V gene: TRBV4-1
J gene: TRBJ2-3
clone size: once
CDR3 length: 17
CDR3 protein: CASSRPEPGQATDTQYF
CDR3 DNA: TGCGCCAGCAGCCGACCCGAACCGGGACAGGCCACAGATACGCAGTATTTT

D gene: .
V gene: TRBV6-5
J gene: TRBJ1-4
clone size: .
CDR3 length: 15
CDR3 protein: CASSYSRQGTEKLFF
CDR3 DNA: TGTGCCAGCAGTTACTCGCGGCAGGGGACGGAAAAACTGTTTTTT